The 31 T cell receptor beta chains presented below share a single source sample, sequenced in a study of T cell responses to AZD1222 COVID-19 vaccine. Repertoires were generated with immunoSEQ multiplex PCR, while TCRdb's copy carries only in-frame clones and drops some. The table has tens of thousands of clones, 90% seen once. Sequencing was performed on peripheral blood, taken on day 0 of AZD1222 vaccination. These receptor sequences come from an adult in good health.

This chain links TRBV24-1 with TRBJ2-1; 8 nucleotides agree with TRBD2. Germline CDR1 reads KGHDR; CDR2 reads SFDVKD. The J segment lost 1 base and the V segment lost 2 bases, leaving 9 bases of the junction unmatched. This CDR3 is built from 18 residues. This chain's CDR3 is CATSDYLSGSGSYNEQFF. CDR3 nucleotides: TGTGCCACCAGTGATTATCTCAGCGGGAGTGGGTCCTACAATGAGCAGTTCTTC.

J is TRBJ1-1 and V is TRBV7-2, with TRBD1 identical over 7 bases. With V trimmed by 1 base and J by 6 bases, 8 bases remained unmatched. The CDR3 is 15 residues long. Germline V CDR1 and CDR2: SGHTA, FQGNSA. The CDR3 loop is CASSLEGRGRSEAFF. The CDR3 nucleotides read TGTGCCAGCAGCTTAGAGGGTAGGGGGCGGTCTGAAGCTTTCTTT.

CDR3 DNA: TGTGCCAGCAGCGTAGGGGACAGGGGAGCCTACGAGCAGTACTTC. It encodes CASSVGDRGAYEQYF. The V gene is TRBV9, the J gene TRBJ2-7; 10 nucleotides agree with TRBD1. The CDR3 loop spans 15 amino acids. The germline V gene has CDR1 SGDLS and CDR2 YYNGEE. The junction had 2 bases not matched to a gene; V was cut back by 0 bases and J by 2 bases. The variable domain in full, with the rest retrieved from reference TRBV9 and TRBJ2-7, is DSGVTQTPKHLITATGQRVTLRCSPRSGDLSVYWYQQSLDQGLQFLIQYYNGEERAKGNILERFSAQQFPDLHSELNLSSLELGDSALYFCASSVGDRGAYEQYFGPGTRLTVT.

The chain recombines TRBV28 with TRBJ1-2; D gene ambiguous. The germline V and J ends were trimmed by 5 bases and 2 bases, with 6 bases remaining between them. Looked up from germline, CDR1 is MDHEN and CDR2 is SYDVKM. The CDR3 runs to 12 residues. Here the CDR3 DNA reads TGTGCCAGCAGTCAGGAGAACTATGGCTACACCTTC. Amino acids: CASSQENYGYTF.

The V call is TRBV5-1, the J call TRBJ2-1, with D perhaps TRBD1 (6 bases). V lost 0 bases and J lost 0, with 7 bases in between. This CDR3 comprises 15 residues. Looked up from germline, CDR1 is SGHRS and CDR2 is YFSETQ. The CDR3 protein is CASSLEGVSYNEQFF. The CDR3 nucleotides read TGCGCCAGCAGCTTGGAGGGGGTCTCCTACAATGAGCAGTTCTTC.

The V call is TRBV7-3, the J call TRBJ2-6; TRBD2 aligns across 7 bases. V was pared by 4 bases and J by 0 bases, with 9 bases of the junction left unmatched. Germline CDR1 and CDR2: SGHTA and FQGTGA. The CDR3 loop spans 18 amino acids. The CDR3: CASSSRLAGNSGANVLTF. The DNA of the CDR3 is TGTGCCAGCAGCTCCCGACTAGCAGGGAACTCTGGGGCCAACGTCCTGACTTTC.

The rearrangement links TRBV5-5 to TRBJ1-2; D not resolved. Germline CDR1 SGHKS, CDR2 YYEKEE (reference sequence). The CDR3 has 14 residues. V lost 1 base and J lost 0, with 7 bases in between. The CDR3 DNA sequence: TGTGCCAGCAGCTTGCAACTAACTAACTATGGCTACACCTTC. It yields the protein CASSLQLTNYGYTF.

This CDR3 reads CASSIEGVLNTIYF. The CDR3, as DNA: TGTGCCAGCAGCATCGAGGGGGTTCTAAACACCATATATTTT. This chain links TRBV4-2 with TRBJ1-3; D perhaps matches TRBD1 (6 bases). The V end was cut by 5 bases, the J end by 6 bases, with 14 bases between. CDR3 size: 14 residues. Germline V gene sequence: CDR1 LGHNA, CDR2 YNFKEQ.

This clone has only one observation. The chain recombines TRBV15 with TRBJ2-1; no clear D. The V gene lost 1 base and the J gene lost 6 bases, with 13 bases spanning the gap. CDR1 and CDR2 from the germline V gene are LNHNV and YYDKDF (reference sequence). CDR3 size: 15 residues. The CDR3 DNA follows: TGTGCCACCAGCAGAGTAAATCCCCAAACCAATGAGCAGTTCTTC. It yields the protein CATSRVNPQTNEQFF.

The chain employs TRBV14 and TRBJ1-2; 12 positions match TRBD1. Germline values: CDR1 SGHDN, CDR2 FVKESK. The CDR3 is 12 residues long. Trimming cost V 10 bases and J 8 bases; bases outside gene matches: 5. For the CDR3, the DNA is TGTGCCATCACCGGGACAGGGGGCGGCTACACCTTC. The encoded protein is CAITGTGGGYTF.

CDR3 DNA sequence: TGCGCCAGCAGTGAGTCGACAGGCACAGATACGCAGTATTTT. This gives the protein CASSESTGTDTQYF. V gene TRBV10-1 combines with J gene TRBJ2-3; possibly TRBD1 for D (5 bases). The CDR3 covers 14 residues. Germline assignment: CDR1 WNHNN and CDR2 SYGVQD (reference sequence). Trimming stripped 0 bases from V and 1 base from J, with 5 bases between.

The chain has TRBV6-5 and TRBJ2-2; a possible D gene is TRBD2 (6 bases). The V and J ends lost 2 bases and 2 bases respectively, with 12 bases between them. Germline CDR1 is MNHEY and CDR2 is SVGAGI. The CDR3 spans 16 residues. CDR3 DNA: TGTGCCAGCAGTTACGGCCGGGGGAGTAACACCGGGGAGCTGTTTTTT. It translates to CASSYGRGSNTGELFF.

The chain joins TRBV2 to TRBJ1-6; 10 nucleotides match TRBD1. Germline CDR1 and CDR2: SNHLY and FYNNEI. Germline trimming cut 6 bases from V and 9 bases from J; bases unmatched to any gene: 8. There are 15 residues in the CDR3. The DNA for the CDR3 is TGTGCCAGCAGATACATCGGGACAGGGGCTTCACCCCTCCACTTT. This codes for CASRYIGTGASPLHF.

V gene TRBV6-5 combines with J gene TRBJ2-1; 7 positions match TRBD2. This CDR3 region has 14 residues. Looked up from germline, CDR1 is MNHEY and CDR2 is SVGAGI. Losses at the gene ends were 5 bases for V and 9 bases for J; bases not matched to a gene: 10. The CDR3 sequence: CASSQSMTSPEQFF. The CDR3 DNA reads TGTGCCAGCAGTCAAAGTATGACTAGCCCTGAGCAGTTCTTC.

V is TRBV7-8 and J is TRBJ2-2, with D perhaps matching TRBD2 (6 bases). Germline CDR1 reads SGHVS; CDR2 reads FQNEAQ. This CDR3 comprises 16 residues. V lost 3 bases and J 0 bases, leaving 11 bases between the germline ends. CDR3 sequence (DNA): TGTGCCAGCAGCTTTAGCGGACTCCCGAACACCGGGGAGCTGTTTTTT. Its protein product is CASSFSGLPNTGELFF. The whole variable domain, remainder taken from reference TRBV7-8 and TRBJ2-2, is GAGVSQSPRYKVAKRGQDVALRCDPISGHVSLFWYQQALGQGPEFLTYFQNEAQLDKSGLPSDRFFAERPEGSVSTLKIQRTQQEDSAVYLCASSFSGLPNTGELFFGEGSRLTVL.

The V gene is TRBV5-1, the J gene TRBJ1-1, with TRBD1 identical over 7 bases. The CDR3 contains 15 residues. In germline, CDR1 is SGHRS, CDR2 YFSETQ. J gave up 3 bases and V 8 bases, and 13 bases lay outside the gene matches. This CDR3 is CARQRKGQTDTEAFF. CDR3 coding DNA: TGCGCCAGGCAAAGAAAGGGACAGACGGACACTGAAGCTTTCTTT.

The chain recombines TRBV3-1 (or the pseudogene TRBV3-2) with TRBJ2-2; weak D call: TRBD2 (5 bases). The CDR3 loop spans 16 amino acids. Deletions cut 7 bases from V and 2 bases from J, with 17 bases between. Looked up from germline, CDR1 is LGHDT and CDR2 is YNNKEL (reference sequence). CDR3 protein: CASNPRRETNTGELFF. In DNA, the CDR3 is TGTGCCAGCAACCCGCGTAGGGAGACCAACACCGGGGAGCTGTTTTTT.

The genes are TRBV25-1 and TRBJ1-2; TRBD1 aligns across 8 bases. Germline V lookup: CDR1 MGHDK, CDR2 SYGVNS. The CDR3 consists of 15 residues. J gave up 3 bases and V 2 bases, and 5 bases lay outside the gene matches. The CDR3 reads CASSEAGQADYGYTF. As DNA, the CDR3 is TGTGCCAGCAGTGAAGCGGGACAGGCGGACTATGGCTACACCTTC.

This clone came up a few times. The J gene is TRBJ2-2, the V gene TRBV7-9; a possible D gene is TRBD2 (7 bases). The CDR3 extends over 16 amino acids. Germline V gene data show CDR1 as SEHNR and CDR2 as FQNEAQ (reference sequence). V lost 1 base and J 2 bases, leaving 11 bases between the germline ends. The CDR3 DNA reads as TGTGCCAGCAGCTTAGAGGGGGACTATAACACCGGGGAGCTGTTTTTT. Residues: CASSLEGDYNTGELFF.

V gene TRBV5-4 combines with J gene TRBJ2-2; D not certain. The CDR3 sequence is 13 residues long. Trimming stripped 3 bases from V and 7 bases from J, with 10 bases between. Germline V lookup: CDR1 SGHNT, CDR2 YYREEE (reference sequence). The CDR3 spells CASSWGKRGELFF. In nucleotides, the CDR3 is TGTGCCAGCAGCTGGGGAAAACGCGGGGAGCTGTTTTTT.

The chain uses TRBV11-2 and TRBJ2-7, with a tentative D call TRBD1 (6 bases). The V gene's germline CDR1 is SGHAT and CDR2 FQNNGV. There are 15 residues in the CDR3. Trimming took off 5 bases at V and 0 bases at J, with 14 bases between the two ends. CDR3 in DNA: TGTGCCAGCAGCCCAGCCGGGACAAGCTCCTACGAGCAGTACTTC. It codes for CASSPAGTSSYEQYF.

This clone has only one observation. The CDR3 sequence is CSAASGTNTGELFF. CDR3 in DNA: TGCAGCGCGGCTAGCGGTACGAACACCGGGGAGCTGTTTTTT. The V gene is TRBV29-1, the J gene TRBJ2-2, with 7 bases fitting TRBD2. The CDR3 has 14 amino acids. Trimming cost V 7 bases and J 0 bases; bases outside gene matches: 5. Germline lookup yields CDR1 SQVTM and CDR2 ANQGSEA.

J is TRBJ1-2 and V is TRBV5-6; no reliable D call. Germline lookup yields CDR1 SGHDT and CDR2 YYEEEE. The V gene lost 1 base and the J gene lost 4 bases, with 11 bases spanning the gap. This CDR3 spans 14 amino acids. The CDR3 DNA reads as TGTGCCAGCAGCTTGAGAGGGTATGGCTATGGCTACACCTTC. Its translation is CASSLRGYGYGYTF.

This chain connects TRBV11-3 to TRBJ2-1; 7 bases match TRBD2. Germline-derived CDR1 and CDR2 are SGHNT and YENEEA. The J segment lost 8 bases and the V segment lost 1 base, leaving 5 bases of the junction unmatched. The CDR3 runs to 14 residues. In nucleotides, the CDR3 is TGTGCCAGCAGCTTAGGAGGCGGGAGCCATGAGCAGTTCTTC. This encodes CASSLGGGSHEQFF.

The chain couples TRBV7-2 to TRBJ2-7, with 11 bases matching TRBD2. The ends lost 0 bases at V and 4 bases at J; junction bases unmatched: 11. The CDR3 totals 18 residues. Per germline, CDR1 SGHTA and CDR2 FQGNSA. The CDR3 is CASSLAFRTSGGSYEQYF. The CDR3 DNA reads as TGTGCCAGCAGCTTAGCTTTCCGAACTAGCGGGGGTTCGTACGAGCAGTACTTC.

The chain uses TRBV21-1 and TRBJ2-7; the table's D call TRBD1 went unverified against the DNA. TRBV21-1 represents a pseudogene. The CDR3 covers 21 residues. The CDR3 sequence: CASSKGARTGPFFLLNYEQYF. The CDR3 nucleotides read TGTGCCAGCAGCAAAGGGGCTAGGACAGGGCCATTCTTCCTTCTTAACTACGAGCAGTACTTC.

The chain combines TRBV29-1 with TRBJ1-1; 7 nucleotides line up with TRBD1. This CDR3 region has 13 residues. With 6 bases clipped from V and 3 bases from J, the junction kept 7 bases outside the gene matches. CDR1 is SQVTM, CDR2 ANQGSEA, per germline. CDR3 residues: CSVAGTAYTEAFF. The CDR3 region has the DNA TGCAGCGTGGCCGGGACAGCCTACACTGAAGCTTTCTTT. The full variable domain, completed using reference TRBV29-1 and TRBJ1-1, is SAVISQKPSRDICQRGTSLTIQCQVDSQVTMMFWYRQQPGQSLTLIATANQGSEATYESGFVIDKFPISRPNLTFSTLTVSNMSPEDSSIYLCSVAGTAYTEAFFGQGTRLTVV.

For the CDR3, the DNA is TGTGCCAGCAGCTTAGCCGGGAACCATGCATATTTT. Protein product: CASSLAGNHAYF. This chain uses TRBV11-2 with TRBJ1-3; D remains ambiguous. Germline V gene data show CDR1 as SGHAT and CDR2 as FQNNGV. V dropped 1 base and J dropped 15 bases, with 13 bases sitting between them. The CDR3 runs to 12 residues.

This chain's CDR3 is CASSVGLVGSEAFF. In DNA, the CDR3 is TGTGCCAGCAGCGTAGGTCTAGTGGGGTCTGAAGCTTTCTTT. The genes are TRBV9 and TRBJ1-1; no clear D gene. Trimming took off 0 bases at V and 6 bases at J, with 12 bases between the two ends. Germline loops: CDR1 SGDLS, CDR2 YYNGEE. The CDR3 contains 14 residues.

This chain connects TRBV6-6 to TRBJ1-1; D remains ambiguous. Trimming stripped 1 base from V and 0 bases from J, with 3 bases between. This CDR3 comprises 13 residues. From germline, CDR1 is MNHNY and CDR2 SVGAGI (reference sequence). The CDR3: CASSYFLNTEAFF. The CDR3 nucleotides are TGTGCCAGCAGTTACTTTTTGAACACTGAAGCTTTCTTT.

The J gene is TRBJ1-2, the V gene TRBV6-5; unclear D gene. Germline V gives CDR1 MNHEY, CDR2 SVGAGI. The V end lost 7 bases, the J end lost 14 bases, and 17 bases lay between the germline ends. CDR3 size: 11 residues. The CDR3 protein is CASNLNRIWTF. CDR3 DNA: TGTGCCAGCAACCTGAACAGAATTTGGACCTTC.